These 16 T cell receptor beta chains were sequenced from one sample in a study of PD-L1 blockade in urothelial cancer. TCRdb's copy holds only in-frame clones and misses some; the assay was immunoSEQ multiplex PCR. Here the sample spans about 90,000 clones, 90% being singletons. The sequencing used PBMCs, collected around atezolizumab (anti-PD-L1) treatment. The receptors come from a man in his fifties or sixties with urothelial cancer.

The CDR3 region has the DNA TGTGCCAGCAGCTTAGGACGGAGCCTCTACGAGCAGTACTTC. This gives the protein CASSLGRSLYEQYF. The chain joins TRBV13 to TRBJ2-7; D is unresolved. The CDR3 length is 14 residues. CDR1 and CDR2 from the germline V gene are PRHDT and FYEKMQ (reference sequence). Trimming removed 0 bases from V and 3 bases from J, with 9 bases in between.

The chain joins TRBV10-3 to TRBJ2-2; possible D gene TRBD1, 6 bases. The V and J ends lost 10 bases and 5 bases respectively, with 32 bases between them. The germline V gene encodes CDR1 ENHRY and CDR2 SYGVKD. CDR3 size: 19 residues. The CDR3, as DNA: TGTGCCAACTTCAACACCCCCGACAGACCCTGGACAGAGACCGGGGAGCTGTTTTTT. It translates to CANFNTPDRPWTETGELFF.

The V and J genes are TRBV21-1 and TRBJ1-5; the table names TRBD1, a call not compared with the DNA. TRBV21-1 counts as a pseudogene. The CDR3 sequence is 17 residues long. In DNA, the CDR3 is TGTGCCAGCAGCAAAGGGTGTCAGGGTTTGAGCAATCAGCCCCAGCATTTT. Translation gives CASSKGCQGLSNQPQHF.

The chain combines TRBV11-2 with TRBJ2-1; D is undetermined. The CDR3 length is 15 residues. Germline CDR1 and CDR2: SGHAT and FQNNGV. With 0 bases removed from V and 7 bases from J, the gap between germline ends came to 13 bases. The CDR3 DNA follows: TGTGCCAGCAGCTTAGAGCCTGCGTTTGTTAATGAGCAGTTCTTC. Its protein product is CASSLEPAFVNEQFF.

The gene calls are TRBV23-1 and TRBJ2-1; tentative D call: TRBD2 (6 bases). TRBV23-1 qualifies as an ORF whose function is uncertain. The V gene lost 8 bases and the J gene lost 1 base, with 24 bases spanning the gap. This CDR3 has 18 amino acids. The CDR3 coding sequence is TGCGCCAGCGCGGGGTGTTCATTCGGACTGAAATCCTACAATGAGCAGTTCTTC. Its protein product is CASAGCSFGLKSYNEQFF.

The chain is built from TRBV19 and TRBJ2-7, with 13 bases matching TRBD2. CDR3 length: 15 amino acids. Germline trimming cut 7 bases from V and 4 bases from J; bases unmatched to any gene: 7. Germline V gene lookup returns CDR1 LNHDA and CDR2 SQIVND (reference sequence). The CDR3 is CASTTETSGRYEQYF. The CDR3 DNA reads as TGTGCCAGTACCACCGAGACTAGCGGGAGGTACGAGCAGTACTTC.

The chain couples TRBV7-3 to TRBJ1-2, with 9 bases matching TRBD1. This CDR3 is built from 14 residues. The junction had 8 bases not matched to a gene; V was cut back by 5 bases and J by 7 bases. The V gene's germline CDR1 is SGHTA and CDR2 FQGTGA. The CDR3 region is CASSPQGTGRGYTF. The CDR3 coding sequence is TGTGCCAGCAGCCCCCAGGGGACAGGGCGTGGCTACACCTTC.

The chain couples TRBV2 to TRBJ1-2; 8 bases map to TRBD1. CDR3 size: 13 residues. The germline gives CDR1 SNHLY, CDR2 FYNNEI. J was trimmed by 8 bases and V by 8 bases; bases with no gene match: 10. DNA for the CDR3: TGTGCCAGCTCGGGGGAACAGGGGGTGGGCTACACCTTC. Protein product: CASSGEQGVGYTF.

The chain is built from TRBV29-1 and TRBJ1-1; D unresolved. In germline, CDR1 is SQVTM, CDR2 ANQGSEA. The CDR3 is 10 amino acids. V was cut by 4 bases and J by 11 bases, with 11 bases left in between. CDR3 bases: TGCAGCGTTGCTGAAGGGAGGGCTTTCTTT. It specifies CSVAEGRAFF.

The chain links TRBV5-6 to TRBJ2-3; 9 bases align to TRBD1. The CDR3 is 16 residues long. Germline V gives CDR1 SGHDT, CDR2 YYEEEE. The V gene end was trimmed by 2 bases and the J gene end by 3 bases; junction bases not matched to a gene: 7. CDR3: CASSLNRQGGTDTQYF. CDR3 bases: TGTGCCAGCAGCTTAAACCGACAGGGGGGAACAGATACGCAGTATTTT.

This rearrangement joins TRBV4-3 to TRBJ1-5; the D gene is possibly TRBD1 (5 bases). The CDR3 consists of 14 residues. Trimming took off 1 base at V and 5 bases at J, with 9 bases between the two ends. Germline V gene data show CDR1 as LGHNA and CDR2 as YSLEER. CDR3: CASSQGRGDQPQHF. The CDR3 nucleotides read TGCGCCAGCAGCCAAGGGAGGGGTGATCAGCCCCAGCATTTT.

The chain uses TRBV19 and TRBJ2-3; 10 bases fit TRBD2. The CDR3 runs to 15 residues. V was pared by 4 bases and J by 6 bases, with 7 bases of the junction left unmatched. Germline CDR1 reads LNHDA; CDR2 reads SQIVND (reference sequence). The CDR3 DNA sequence: TGTGCCAGTAGTAGCCTTGATAGCGGGAGGGATACGCAGTATTTT. This gives the protein CASSSLDSGRDTQYF.

V gene TRBV19 combines with J gene TRBJ2-7; 7 nucleotides line up with TRBD2. Germline V CDR1 and CDR2: LNHDA, SQIVND (reference sequence). This CDR3 has 13 amino acids. The V segment lost 5 bases and the J segment 3 bases; nucleotides outside the gene matches: 4. In DNA, the CDR3 is TGTGCCAGTAGTGGGGCTAGCGGCTACGAGCAGTACTTC. Translated, it gives CASSGASGYEQYF.

V and J are TRBV7-9 and TRBJ2-6; D might be TRBD2 (6 bases). The CDR3 extends over 18 amino acids. V lost 5 bases to trimming and J lost 0 bases, with 17 bases between them. Germline V lookup: CDR1 SEHNR, CDR2 FQNEAQ (reference sequence). As DNA, the CDR3 is TGTGCCAGCAGCCGCCTGGGCGGGACCACCTCTGGGGCCAACGTCCTGACTTTC. Its protein product is CASSRLGGTTSGANVLTF. The full variable domain, its missing parts supplied by reference TRBV7-9 and TRBJ2-6, is DTGVSQNPRHKITKRGQNVTFRCDPISEHNRLYWYRQTLGQGPEFLTYFQNEAQLEKSRLLSDRFSAERPKGSFSTLEIQRTEQGDSAMYLCASSRLGGTTSGANVLTFGAGSRLTVL.

The chain is built from TRBV15 and TRBJ2-7; possible D gene TRBD2, 6 bases. CDR3 length: 16 amino acids. Trimming cost V 2 bases and J 3 bases, with 17 bases left between them. Germline CDR1 LNHNV, CDR2 YYDKDF (reference sequence). The CDR3 is CATSRRTGLLIYEQYF. The CDR3 DNA reads TGTGCCACCAGCAGACGGACGGGACTCCTAATCTACGAGCAGTACTTC. The entire variable domain, with the rest obtained from reference TRBV15 and TRBJ2-7, is as follows: DAMVIQNPRYQVTQFGKPVTLSCSQTLNHNVMYWYQQKSSQAPKLLFHYYDKDFNNEADTPDNFQSRRPNTSFCFLDIRSPGLGDTAMYLCATSRRTGLLIYEQYFGPGTRLTVT.

The rearrangement links TRBV5-1 to TRBJ2-5, with D possibly matching TRBD2 (6 bases). The V end lost 7 bases, the J end lost 4 bases, and 20 bases lay between the germline ends. CDR3 size: 15 residues. CDR1 and CDR2 from the germline V gene are SGHRS and YFSETQ. The CDR3 nucleotides are TGCGCCAGCGGGACGTCGGGAGTCGGAGGAGAGACCCAGTACTTC. This codes for CASGTSGVGGETQYF.